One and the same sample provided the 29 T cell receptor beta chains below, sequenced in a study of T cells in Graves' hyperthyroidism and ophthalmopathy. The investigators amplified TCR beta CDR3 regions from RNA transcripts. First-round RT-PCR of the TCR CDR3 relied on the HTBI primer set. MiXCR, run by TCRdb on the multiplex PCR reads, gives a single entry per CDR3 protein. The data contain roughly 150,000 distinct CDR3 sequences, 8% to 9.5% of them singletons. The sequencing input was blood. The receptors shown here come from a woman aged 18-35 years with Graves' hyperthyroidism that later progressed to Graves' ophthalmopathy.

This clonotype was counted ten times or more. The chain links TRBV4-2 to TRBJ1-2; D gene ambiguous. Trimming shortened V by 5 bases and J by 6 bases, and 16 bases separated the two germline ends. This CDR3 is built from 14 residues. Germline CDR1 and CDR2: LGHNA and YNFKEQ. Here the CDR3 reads CASSSTPGPHGYTF. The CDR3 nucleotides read TGTGCCAGCAGCTCTACGCCTGGGCCACATGGCTACACCTTC.

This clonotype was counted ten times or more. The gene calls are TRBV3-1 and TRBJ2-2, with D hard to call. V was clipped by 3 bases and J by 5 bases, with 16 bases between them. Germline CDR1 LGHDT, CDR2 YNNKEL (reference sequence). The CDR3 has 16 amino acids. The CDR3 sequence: CASSHDAGRRTGELFF. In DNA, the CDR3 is TGTGCCAGCAGCCATGATGCCGGGCGCCGAACCGGGGAGCTGTTTTTT.

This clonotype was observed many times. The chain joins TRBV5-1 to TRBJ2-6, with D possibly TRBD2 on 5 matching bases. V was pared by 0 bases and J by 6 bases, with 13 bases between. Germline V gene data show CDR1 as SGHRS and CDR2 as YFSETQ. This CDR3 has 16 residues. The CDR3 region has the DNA TGCGCCAGCAGCTTGGGAGGGATCGGCGAGGCCAACGTCCTGACTTTC. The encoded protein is CASSLGGIGEANVLTF.

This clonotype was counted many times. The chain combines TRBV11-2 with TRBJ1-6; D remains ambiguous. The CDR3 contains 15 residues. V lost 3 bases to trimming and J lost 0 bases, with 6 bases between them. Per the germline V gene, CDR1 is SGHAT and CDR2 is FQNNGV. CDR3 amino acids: CASSLESSYNSPLHF. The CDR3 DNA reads TGTGCCAGCAGCTTGGAGAGCTCCTATAATTCACCCCTCCACTTT.

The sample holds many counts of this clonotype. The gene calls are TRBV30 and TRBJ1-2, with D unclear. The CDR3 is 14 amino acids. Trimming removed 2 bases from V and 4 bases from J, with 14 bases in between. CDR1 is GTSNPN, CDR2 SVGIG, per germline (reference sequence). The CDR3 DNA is TGTGCCTGGAGTCCCTTAGAGGATACCTATGGCTACACCTTC. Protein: CAWSPLEDTYGYTF. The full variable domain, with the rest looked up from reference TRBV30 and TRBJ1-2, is SQTIHQWPATLVQPVGSPLSLECTVEGTSNPNLYWYRQAAGRGLQLLFYSVGIGQISSEVPQNLSASRPQDRQFILSSKKLLLSDSGFYLCAWSPLEDTYGYTFGSGTRLTVV.

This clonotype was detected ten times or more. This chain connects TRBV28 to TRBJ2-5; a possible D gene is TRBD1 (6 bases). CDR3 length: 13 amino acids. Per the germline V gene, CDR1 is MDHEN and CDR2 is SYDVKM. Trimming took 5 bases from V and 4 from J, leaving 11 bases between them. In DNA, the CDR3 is TGTGCCAGCAGTGAGGGGGTGAGAGAGACCCAGTACTTC. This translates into CASSEGVRETQYF.

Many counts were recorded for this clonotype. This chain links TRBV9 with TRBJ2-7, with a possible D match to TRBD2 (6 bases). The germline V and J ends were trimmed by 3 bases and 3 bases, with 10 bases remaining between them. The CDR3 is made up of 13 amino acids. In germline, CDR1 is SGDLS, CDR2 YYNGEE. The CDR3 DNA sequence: TGTGCCAGCAGCGCCCCGGGACTCTACGAGCAGTACTTC. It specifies CASSAPGLYEQYF.

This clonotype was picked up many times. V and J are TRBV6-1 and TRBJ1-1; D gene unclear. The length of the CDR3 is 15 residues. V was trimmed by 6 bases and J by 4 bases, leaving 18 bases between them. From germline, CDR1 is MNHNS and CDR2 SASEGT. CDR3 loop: CASRLGIRGPTEAFF. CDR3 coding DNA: TGTGCCAGCAGGCTGGGGATACGAGGACCCACTGAAGCTTTCTTT.

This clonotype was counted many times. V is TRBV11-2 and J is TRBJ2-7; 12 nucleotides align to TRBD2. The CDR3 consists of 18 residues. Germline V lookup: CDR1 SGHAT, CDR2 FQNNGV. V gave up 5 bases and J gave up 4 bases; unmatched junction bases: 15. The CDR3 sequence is CASSPLGGPSGGAYEQYF. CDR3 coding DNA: TGTGCCAGCAGCCCCCTTGGAGGGCCTAGCGGGGGGGCTTACGAGCAGTACTTC.

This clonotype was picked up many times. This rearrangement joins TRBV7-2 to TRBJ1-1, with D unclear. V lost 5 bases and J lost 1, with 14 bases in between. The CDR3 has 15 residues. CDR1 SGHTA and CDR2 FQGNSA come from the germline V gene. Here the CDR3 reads CASSPNSIGNTEAFF. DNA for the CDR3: TGTGCCAGCAGCCCCAACTCCATCGGGAACACTGAAGCTTTCTTT. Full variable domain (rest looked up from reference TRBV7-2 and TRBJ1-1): GAGVSQSPSNKVTEKGKDVELRCDPISGHTALYWYRQSLGQGLEFLIYFQGNSAPDKSGLPSDRFSAERTGGSVSTLTIQRTQQEDSAVYLCASSPNSIGNTEAFFGQGTRLTVV.

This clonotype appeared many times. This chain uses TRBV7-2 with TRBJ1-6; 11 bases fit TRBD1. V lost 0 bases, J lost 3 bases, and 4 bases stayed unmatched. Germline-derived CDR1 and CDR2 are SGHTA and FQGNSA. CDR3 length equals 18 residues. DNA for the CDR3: TGTGCCAGCAGCTTAGCGTCAGGGACAGGGGGCTATAATTCACCCCTCCACTTT. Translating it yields CASSLASGTGGYNSPLHF.

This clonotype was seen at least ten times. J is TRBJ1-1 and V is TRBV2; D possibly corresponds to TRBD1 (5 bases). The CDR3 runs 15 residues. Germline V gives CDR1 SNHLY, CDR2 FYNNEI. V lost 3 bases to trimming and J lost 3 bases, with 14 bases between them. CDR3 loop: CASSDRRGGDTEAFF. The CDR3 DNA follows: TGTGCCAGCAGTGATCGTCGGGGAGGGGACACTGAAGCTTTCTTT.

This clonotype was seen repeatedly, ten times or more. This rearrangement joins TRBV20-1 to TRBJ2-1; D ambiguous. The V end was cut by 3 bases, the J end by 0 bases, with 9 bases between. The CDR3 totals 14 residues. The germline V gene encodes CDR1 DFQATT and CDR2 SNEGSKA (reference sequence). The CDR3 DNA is TGCAGTGCTAGCCCGGCGAGCTCCTACAATGAGCAGTTCTTC. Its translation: CSASPASSYNEQFF.

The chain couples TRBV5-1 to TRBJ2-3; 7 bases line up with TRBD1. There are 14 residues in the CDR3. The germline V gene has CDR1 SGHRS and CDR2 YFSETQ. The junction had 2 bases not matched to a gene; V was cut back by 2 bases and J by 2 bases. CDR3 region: CASSFGQATDTQYF. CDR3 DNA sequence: TGCGCCAGCAGCTTCGGACAGGCCACAGATACGCAGTATTTT.

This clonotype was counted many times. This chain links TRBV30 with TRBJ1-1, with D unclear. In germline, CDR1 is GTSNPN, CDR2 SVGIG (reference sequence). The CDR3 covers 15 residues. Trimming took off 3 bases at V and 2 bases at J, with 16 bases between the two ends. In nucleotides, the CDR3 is TGTGCCTGGAGGGTTAACGGGCGGCCAAACACTGAAGCTTTCTTT. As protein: CAWRVNGRPNTEAFF.

In DNA, the CDR3 is TGTGCCAGCAGCTTACCGATGAAGAAATCACCCCTCCACTTT. Protein sequence: CASSLPMKKSPLHF. The chain joins TRBV7-2 to TRBJ1-6; D ambiguous. The CDR3 length is 14 residues. Germline V gene data show CDR1 as SGHTA and CDR2 as FQGNSA. V was shortened by 2 bases and J by 10 bases, with 12 bases between the two germline ends.

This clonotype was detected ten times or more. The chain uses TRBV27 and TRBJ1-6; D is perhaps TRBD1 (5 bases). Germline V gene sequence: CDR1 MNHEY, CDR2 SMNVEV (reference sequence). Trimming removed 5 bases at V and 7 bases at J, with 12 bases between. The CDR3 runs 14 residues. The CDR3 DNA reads TGTGCCAGCAGTCGTAGGGAGGGGAATTCACCCCTCCACTTT. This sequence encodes CASSRREGNSPLHF.

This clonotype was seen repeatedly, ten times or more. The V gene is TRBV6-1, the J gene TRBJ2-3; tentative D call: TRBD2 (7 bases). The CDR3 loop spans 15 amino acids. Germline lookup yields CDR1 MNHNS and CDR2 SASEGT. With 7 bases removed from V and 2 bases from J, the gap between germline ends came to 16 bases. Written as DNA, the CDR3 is TGTGCCAGCAACTGGGAGGGGGGGTCCACAGATACGCAGTATTTT. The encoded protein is CASNWEGGSTDTQYF.

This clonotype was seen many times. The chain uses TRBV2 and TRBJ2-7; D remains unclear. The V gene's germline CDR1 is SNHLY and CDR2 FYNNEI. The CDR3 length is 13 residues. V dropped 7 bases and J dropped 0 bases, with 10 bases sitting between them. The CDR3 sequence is CASMGWVSYEQYF. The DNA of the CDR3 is TGTGCCAGCATGGGGTGGGTCTCCTACGAGCAGTACTTC.

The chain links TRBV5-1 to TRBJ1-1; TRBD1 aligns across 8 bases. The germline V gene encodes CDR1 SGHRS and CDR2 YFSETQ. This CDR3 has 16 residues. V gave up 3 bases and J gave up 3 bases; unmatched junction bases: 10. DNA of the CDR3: TGCGCCAGCAGCTCCCCCCGACAGGGGACTGACACTGAAGCTTTCTTT. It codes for CASSSPRQGTDTEAFF.

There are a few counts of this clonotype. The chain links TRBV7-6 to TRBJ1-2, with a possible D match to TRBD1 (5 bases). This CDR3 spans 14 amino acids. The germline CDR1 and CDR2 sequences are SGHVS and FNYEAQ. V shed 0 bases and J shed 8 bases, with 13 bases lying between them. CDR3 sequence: CASSLAVGAGGYTF. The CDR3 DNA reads TGTGCCAGCAGCTTAGCAGTCGGGGCCGGAGGCTACACCTTC.

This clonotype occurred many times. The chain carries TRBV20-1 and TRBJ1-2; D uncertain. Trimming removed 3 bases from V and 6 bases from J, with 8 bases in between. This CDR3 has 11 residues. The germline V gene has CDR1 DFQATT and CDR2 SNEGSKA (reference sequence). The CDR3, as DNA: TGCAGTGCTAGTTCAATTCATGGCTACACCTTC. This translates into CSASSIHGYTF.

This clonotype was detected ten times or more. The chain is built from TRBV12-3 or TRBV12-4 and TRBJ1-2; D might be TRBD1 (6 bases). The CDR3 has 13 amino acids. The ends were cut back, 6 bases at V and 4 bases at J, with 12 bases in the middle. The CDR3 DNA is TGTGCCAGCAGCCCAGACAGGACCTATGGCTACACCTTC. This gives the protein CASSPDRTYGYTF.

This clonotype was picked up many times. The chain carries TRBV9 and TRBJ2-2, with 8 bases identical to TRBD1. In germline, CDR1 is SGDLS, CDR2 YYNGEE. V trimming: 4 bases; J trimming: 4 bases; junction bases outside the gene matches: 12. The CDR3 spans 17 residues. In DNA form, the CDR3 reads TGTGCCAGCAGCATCTCAACAGGGGGTGCGGGCACCGGGGAGCTGTTTTTT. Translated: CASSISTGGAGTGELFF.

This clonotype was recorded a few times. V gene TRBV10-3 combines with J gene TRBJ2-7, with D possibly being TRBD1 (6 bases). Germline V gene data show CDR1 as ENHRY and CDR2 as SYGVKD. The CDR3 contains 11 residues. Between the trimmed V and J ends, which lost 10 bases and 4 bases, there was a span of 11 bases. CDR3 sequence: CASRGQYEQYF. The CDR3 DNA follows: TGTGCCAGCCGGGGACAATACGAGCAGTACTTC.

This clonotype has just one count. CDR3 residues: CASSLGASGNLGGETQYF. CDR3 coding DNA: TGTGCCAGCAGCTTAGGCGCTAGCGGGAATTTGGGAGGAGAGACCCAGTACTTC. The rearrangement uses TRBV11-3 and TRBJ2-5, with 9 bases matching TRBD2. Germline CDR1 is SGHNT and CDR2 is YENEEA. The CDR3 loop spans 18 amino acids. Trimming at V came to 1 base and at J to 4 bases, leaving 13 bases not matched to a gene.

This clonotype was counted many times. CDR3 nucleotide sequence: TGCGCCAGCAGGAGGGGTTCGGGTGAGAACACTGAAGCTTTCTTT. As protein: CASRRGSGENTEAFF. The rearrangement joins TRBV4-1 to TRBJ1-1; the D gene is possibly TRBD1 (5 bases). The CDR3 is made up of 15 amino acids. Germline V gene data show CDR1 as MGHRA and CDR2 as YSYEKL. V was pared by 6 bases and J by 1 base, with 15 bases between.

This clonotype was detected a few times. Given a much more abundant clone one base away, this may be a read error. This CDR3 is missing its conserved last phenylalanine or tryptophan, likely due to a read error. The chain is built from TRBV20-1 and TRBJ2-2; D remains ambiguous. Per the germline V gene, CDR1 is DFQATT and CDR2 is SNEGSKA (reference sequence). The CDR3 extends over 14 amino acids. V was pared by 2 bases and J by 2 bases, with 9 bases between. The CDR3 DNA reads TGCAGTGCTAGACCCTACGTTAACACCGGGGAGCTGTTTCTT. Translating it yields CSARPYVNTGELFL.

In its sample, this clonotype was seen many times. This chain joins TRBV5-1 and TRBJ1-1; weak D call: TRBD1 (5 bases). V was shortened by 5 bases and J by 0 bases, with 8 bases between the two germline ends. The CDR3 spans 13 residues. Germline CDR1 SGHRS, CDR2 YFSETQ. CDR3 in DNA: TGCGCCAGCAGACAGGACCTGAACACTGAAGCTTTCTTT. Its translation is CASRQDLNTEAFF.